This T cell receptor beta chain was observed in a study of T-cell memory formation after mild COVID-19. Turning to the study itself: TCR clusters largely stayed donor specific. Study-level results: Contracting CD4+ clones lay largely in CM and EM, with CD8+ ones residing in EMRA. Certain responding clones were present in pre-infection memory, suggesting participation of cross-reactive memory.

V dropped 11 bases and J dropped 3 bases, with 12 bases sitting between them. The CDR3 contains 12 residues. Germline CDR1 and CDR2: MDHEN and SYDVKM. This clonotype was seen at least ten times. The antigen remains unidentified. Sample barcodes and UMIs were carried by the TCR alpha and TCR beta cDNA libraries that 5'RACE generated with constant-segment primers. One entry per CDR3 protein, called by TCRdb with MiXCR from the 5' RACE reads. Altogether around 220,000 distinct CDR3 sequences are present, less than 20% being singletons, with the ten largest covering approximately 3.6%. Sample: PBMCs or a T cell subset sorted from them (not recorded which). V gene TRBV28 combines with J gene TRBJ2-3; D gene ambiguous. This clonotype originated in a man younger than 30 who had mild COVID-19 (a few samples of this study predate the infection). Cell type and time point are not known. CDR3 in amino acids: CAASLRTDTQYF. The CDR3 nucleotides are TGTGCCGCATCCCTCCGGACAGATACGCAGTATTTT.